This TCR beta chain was captured in a study of blood T cell repertoires in COVID-19. Study context: PBMCs, B-cell-depleted T cells, or T cells provided the cDNA or gDNA that made up the material.

Authors' processing steps: Cell counts per sample came from amplifying reference gene primers. Only in-frame clones appear in the TCRdb table, and some are missing; sequencing was by immunoSEQ multiplex PCR. Clone size and V and J calls were adopted from that table, with D and trimming inferred from the DNA. Of roughly 220,000 clones detected, approximately 83% appear once; the ten largest clones hold 2.3%. The CDR3 sequence is 16 residues long. V lost 4 bases to trimming and J lost 5 bases; unmatched junction nucleotides: 7. Per the germline V gene, CDR1 is MNHEY and CDR2 is SVGAGI. The receptor's source is a woman aged 60-70 years with acute or convalescent COVID-19. Source material: peripheral blood. The V call is TRBV6-5, the J call TRBJ2-5, with TRBD2 matching 13 bases. The CDR3 DNA reads TGTGCCAGCAGTTTATCCCCGGGACTAGCGGGGGAGACCCAGTACTTC. As protein: CASSLSPGLAGETQYF.